A single sample gave rise to the 27 T cell receptor beta chains below, sequenced in a study of response to subunit inactivated influenza vaccine (dated by TCRdb to the late 2010s). Libraries were prepared through RT-PCR. Sequencer: Illumina HiSeq 2500. TCRdb reworked the public reads: Q25 trimming with fastp, MiXCR clone assembly, productive beta chains retained. Identical CDR3 protein sequences are pooled into one entry, listed with their most common genes and DNA. The sample yields about 180,000 distinct CDR3 sequences; around a tenth were counted once. The ten top clones hold 11% of the sample. Sequencing used non-naive T cells sorted from PBMCs, obtained on the day of vaccination. The cell subset or site tag for this specimen amounts to: memory T cell fraction. These receptors all stem from a man aged 50-60 years who received an inactivated influenza vaccine. Donor details come from another sample of the same person, matched by shared clones.

The chain recombines TRBV2 with TRBJ2-5; D remains unclear. The length of the CDR3 is 11 residues. Trimming shortened V by 3 bases and J by 9 bases, and 8 bases separated the two germline ends. CDR1 is SNHLY and CDR2 is FYNNEI in the germline V gene. The CDR3 is CASSDWVAQYF. The CDR3 DNA reads TGTGCCAGCAGTGATTGGGTTGCCCAGTACTTC.

The CDR3 sequence is CATSQAGNQPQHF. CDR3 DNA sequence: TGTGCCACCTCGCAGGCGGGCAATCAGCCCCAGCATTTT. The chain links TRBV24-1 to TRBJ1-5; D not resolved. V shed 9 bases and J shed 2 bases, with 10 bases lying between them. Germline assignment: CDR1 KGHDR and CDR2 SFDVKD. CDR3 length equals 13 residues.

The chain employs TRBV12-2 and TRBJ2-6; the DNA was not compared with TRBD1, the D call given in the table. TRBV12-2 is a pseudogene. The CDR3 length is 21 residues. DNA of the CDR3: TGTGCCAGCAGCCGACTAAGGGCTCCAGGGGGTGACCTTTCTGGGGCCAACGTCCTGACTTTC. Translating gives CASSRLRAPGGDLSGANVLTF.

This clonotype was counted many times. The chain is built from TRBV9 and TRBJ2-7; TRBD1 agrees at 10 bases. The CDR3 sequence is 16 residues long. Looked up from germline, CDR1 is SGDLS and CDR2 is YYNGEE. V was clipped by 3 bases and J by 4 bases; unmatched bases: 10. The CDR3 bases are TGTGCCAGCAGCGCCGGGGGGACAGGGGCAATATACGAGCAGTACTTC. Translating gives CASSAGGTGAIYEQYF.

The sample holds a few counts of this clonotype. The J gene is TRBJ2-1, the V gene TRBV20-1, with D tentatively TRBD1 (6 bases). Trimming left V 4 bases short and J 7 bases short, with 20 bases between. Germline CDR1 DFQATT, CDR2 SNEGSKA (reference sequence). The CDR3 has 15 amino acids. CDR3 nucleotide sequence: TGCAGTGCTATCGAACAGGGTAAGCTTTCGAATGAGCAGTTCTTC. Translation gives CSAIEQGKLSNEQFF.

This clonotype was detected ten times or more. The chain couples TRBV7-2 to TRBJ1-6, with 7 bases aligning to TRBD1. The germline V gene encodes CDR1 SGHTA and CDR2 FQGNSA. V shed 4 bases, J shed 13 bases, and the junction held 10 bases outside the gene matches. The CDR3 is made up of 14 amino acids. As DNA, the CDR3 is TGTGCCAGCAGCTCGTTACTACAGGGGCCTCCCCTCCACTTT. This gives the protein CASSSLLQGPPLHF.

The chain combines TRBV4-1 with TRBJ2-3, with D possibly matching TRBD1 (6 bases). V was clipped by 1 base and J by 0 bases, with 17 bases between them. CDR3 length equals 18 residues. Per germline, CDR1 MGHRA and CDR2 YSYEKL. CDR3 amino acids: CASSQATSGAFSTDTQYF. The CDR3 nucleotides read TGCGCCAGCAGCCAAGCTACGTCAGGGGCCTTTAGCACAGATACGCAGTATTTT.

This clonotype was counted ten times or more. This chain connects TRBV9 to TRBJ1-1; the D gene is possibly TRBD1 (6 bases). Looked up from germline, CDR1 is SGDLS and CDR2 is YYNGEE. Trimming removed 3 bases from V and 4 bases from J, with 13 bases in between. This CDR3 has 14 residues. The CDR3 reads CASSAPTGFTEAFF. For the CDR3, the DNA is TGTGCCAGCAGCGCCCCAACAGGGTTCACTGAAGCTTTCTTT. Full variable domain (outside the CDR3, taken from reference TRBV9 and TRBJ1-1): DSGVTQTPKHLITATGQRVTLRCSPRSGDLSVYWYQQSLDQGLQFLIQYYNGEERAKGNILERFSAQQFPDLHSELNLSSLELGDSALYFCASSAPTGFTEAFFGQGTRLTVV.

The chain has TRBV5-1 and TRBJ2-3, with unresolved D. This CDR3 spans 15 amino acids. V was pared by 1 base and J by 0 bases, with 9 bases between. Germline CDR1 and CDR2: SGHRS and YFSETQ. The CDR3 is CASSLWAASTDTQYF. CDR3 nucleotides: TGCGCCAGCAGCTTGTGGGCGGCGAGCACAGATACGCAGTATTTT.

The rearrangement joins TRBV6-2 or TRBV6-3 to TRBJ1-1; 7 bases map to TRBD1. The V gene's germline CDR1 is MNHEY and CDR2 SVGEGT. The CDR3 runs to 13 residues. The V gene end was trimmed by 11 bases and the J gene end by 0 bases; junction bases not matched to a gene: 6. The DNA of the CDR3 is TGTGCCCTGAGACAGGGACTGAACACTGAAGCTTTCTTT. Translation gives CALRQGLNTEAFF.

The rearrangement links TRBV6-2 or TRBV6-3 to TRBJ1-4; weak D call: TRBD1 (6 bases). Germline CDR1 reads MNHEY; CDR2 reads SVGEGT. This CDR3 contains 14 residues. V was cut by 6 bases and J by 5 bases, with 13 bases left in between. CDR3: CASSRGGANEKLFF. In DNA, the CDR3 is TGTGCCAGCAGCCGAGGGGGTGCGAATGAAAAACTGTTTTTT.

This clonotype was seen only a few times. The chain links TRBV20-1 to TRBJ2-3, with TRBD2 identical over 10 bases. The V gene's germline CDR1 is DFQATT and CDR2 SNEGSKA (reference sequence). The CDR3 has 13 residues. The V gene end was trimmed by 7 bases and the J gene end by 10 bases; junction bases not matched to a gene: 11. CDR3 sequence: CSVYRAGGPSQYF. The CDR3 region has the DNA TGCAGTGTGTATCGAGCGGGAGGGCCCTCGCAGTATTTT.

V is TRBV15 and J is TRBJ1-4; TRBD1 agrees at 7 bases. With V trimmed by 3 bases and J by 4 bases, 8 bases remained unmatched. Germline-derived CDR1 and CDR2 are LNHNV and YYDKDF (reference sequence). The CDR3 is 16 residues long. Here the CDR3 DNA reads TGTGCCACCAGCAGGGATCACAGGGGATTTAATGAAAAACTGTTTTTT. Residues: CATSRDHRGFNEKLFF.

CDR3 sequence: CASASPARPNEQFF. CDR3 nucleotide sequence: TGTGCCAGCGCCTCCCCCGCGAGGCCCAATGAGCAGTTCTTC. This chain joins TRBV5-4 and TRBJ2-1; D remains ambiguous. The CDR3 loop spans 14 amino acids. Per the germline V gene, CDR1 is SGHNT and CDR2 is YYREEE (reference sequence). Trimming took 7 bases from V and 6 from J, leaving 17 bases between them.

Written as DNA, the CDR3 is TGCAGCGTTGCCTCGCGGGGATACGAGCAGTACTTC. Residues: CSVASRGYEQYF. The chain has TRBV29-1 and TRBJ2-7; TRBD2 might be the D (6 bases). V lost 4 bases and J lost 4, with 11 bases in between. The CDR3 is 12 amino acids. Looked up from germline, CDR1 is SQVTM and CDR2 is ANQGSEA.

The chain employs TRBV10-2 and TRBJ2-1; the match to TRBD2 covers 7 bases. Unmatched junction bases numbered 4, after V lost 8 bases and J lost 0 bases. Germline loops: CDR1 WSHSY, CDR2 SAAADI. CDR3 length equals 14 residues. The CDR3 region has the DNA TGCGCCAGCGGCGGCGGGAGCTCCTACAATGAGCAGTTCTTC. This gives the protein CASGGGSSYNEQFF.

The chain couples TRBV6-1 to TRBJ2-7; the match to TRBD2 covers 9 bases. Germline assignment: CDR1 MNHNS and CDR2 SASEGT. The CDR3 consists of 14 residues. Trimming cost V 3 bases and J 5 bases; bases outside gene matches: 5. The CDR3 DNA sequence: TGTGCCAGCAGTGACGGACTAGCGAGCCACGAGCAGTACTTC. This gives the protein CASSDGLASHEQYF.

This clonotype was detected a few times. The CDR3 nucleotides are TGTGCCAGCAGCCAAGATGGGACTAGCGGGAGCTACGAGCAGTACTTC. Amino acid sequence: CASSQDGTSGSYEQYF. V and J are TRBV3-1 and TRBJ2-7, with 14 bases fitting TRBD2. Germline-derived CDR1 and CDR2 are LGHDT and YNNKEL (reference sequence). The CDR3 covers 16 residues. V was clipped by 0 bases and J by 3 bases; unmatched bases: 1.

This clonotype has more than one count but fewer than ten. The chain couples TRBV20-1 to TRBJ1-5, with unresolved D. V was pared by 0 bases and J by 0 bases, with 12 bases between. The CDR3 covers 16 residues. CDR1 DFQATT and CDR2 SNEGSKA come from the germline V gene (reference sequence). The CDR3 nucleotides read TGCAGTGCTAGAGATCTCCGGGTACTTAGCAATCAGCCCCAGCATTTT. Encoded protein: CSARDLRVLSNQPQHF.

This clonotype was picked up a small number of times. The CDR3 loop reads CASSSRQGNTIYF. The CDR3, as DNA: TGTGCCAGCAGCTCGAGACAGGGAAACACCATATATTTT. The genes are TRBV7-2 and TRBJ1-3, with TRBD1 as a possible D gene (5 bases). The CDR3 has 13 amino acids. The ends were cut back, 4 bases at V and 4 bases at J, with 8 bases in the middle. In germline, CDR1 is SGHTA, CDR2 FQGNSA.

The chain carries TRBV5-1 and TRBJ2-2; 10 nucleotides agree with TRBD2. J was trimmed by 5 bases and V by 0 bases; bases with no gene match: 4. There are 16 residues in the CDR3. Germline values: CDR1 SGHRS, CDR2 YFSETQ. The DNA for the CDR3 is TGCGCCAGCAGCTTGGGAAGCGGGGGGGCGACCGGGGAGCTGTTTTTT. Protein product: CASSLGSGGATGELFF.

The V and J genes are TRBV7-2 and TRBJ2-1; D is possibly TRBD2 (5 bases). This CDR3 has 14 amino acids. Germline lookup yields CDR1 SGHTA and CDR2 FQGNSA. The V end was cut by 2 bases, the J end by 6 bases, with 11 bases between. The CDR3 spells CASSLRTPINEQFF. CDR3 bases: TGTGCCAGCAGCTTAAGGACTCCCATCAATGAGCAGTTCTTC. The full variable domain, completed using reference TRBV7-2 and TRBJ2-1, is GAGVSQSPSNKVTEKGKDVELRCDPISGHTALYWYRQSLGQGLEFLIYFQGNSAPDKSGLPSDRFSAERTGGSVSTLTIQRTQQEDSAVYLCASSLRTPINEQFFGPGTRLTVL.

This clonotype was seen repeatedly, ten times or more. V is TRBV7-8 and J is TRBJ2-7; D gene ambiguous. The CDR3 runs to 12 residues. Germline V gives CDR1 SGHVS, CDR2 FQNEAQ. The V end lost 1 base, the J end lost 6 bases, and 7 bases lay between the germline ends. The CDR3 DNA sequence: TGTGCCAGCAGCTTAGAGTTAGGCGAGCAGTACTTC. This codes for CASSLELGEQYF.

The table lists this clonotype with many counts. For the CDR3, the DNA is TGCAGCGTTGACGGTCCTCAAGGGGAGACCCAGTACTTC. Residues: CSVDGPQGETQYF. The chain has TRBV29-1 and TRBJ2-5, with unresolved D. The CDR3 sequence is 13 residues long. V shed 3 bases and J shed 5 bases, with 13 bases lying between them. Germline CDR1 reads SQVTM; CDR2 reads ANQGSEA.

The chain links TRBV7-9 to TRBJ1-1, with D possibly being TRBD1 (6 bases). Germline V CDR1 and CDR2: SEHNR, FQNEAQ (reference sequence). The CDR3 spans 14 residues. V was shortened by 5 bases and J by 0 bases, with 10 bases between the two germline ends. CDR3 sequence (DNA): TGTGCCAGCAGCCCACAGGGCATGAACACTGAAGCTTTCTTT. Protein: CASSPQGMNTEAFF.

V gene TRBV30 combines with J gene TRBJ2-7, with a weak D call TRBD1 (7 bases). The CDR3 spans 13 residues. Trimming shortened V by 0 bases and J by 13 bases, and 19 bases separated the two germline ends. In germline, CDR1 is GTSNPN, CDR2 SVGIG (reference sequence). The CDR3 region has the DNA TGTGCCTGGAGTGTACAGGGGCAAACTAGCCAATACTTC. Translated, it gives CAWSVQGQTSQYF.

The chain is built from TRBV7-2 and TRBJ1-3; a possible D gene is TRBD1 (6 bases). Per the germline V gene, CDR1 is SGHTA and CDR2 is FQGNSA. The CDR3 is made up of 15 amino acids. V was shortened by 5 bases and J by 4 bases, with 15 bases between the two germline ends. The CDR3 sequence is CASSPEAGAGNTIYF. CDR3 DNA sequence: TGTGCCAGCAGCCCAGAGGCGGGGGCGGGAAACACCATATATTTT.